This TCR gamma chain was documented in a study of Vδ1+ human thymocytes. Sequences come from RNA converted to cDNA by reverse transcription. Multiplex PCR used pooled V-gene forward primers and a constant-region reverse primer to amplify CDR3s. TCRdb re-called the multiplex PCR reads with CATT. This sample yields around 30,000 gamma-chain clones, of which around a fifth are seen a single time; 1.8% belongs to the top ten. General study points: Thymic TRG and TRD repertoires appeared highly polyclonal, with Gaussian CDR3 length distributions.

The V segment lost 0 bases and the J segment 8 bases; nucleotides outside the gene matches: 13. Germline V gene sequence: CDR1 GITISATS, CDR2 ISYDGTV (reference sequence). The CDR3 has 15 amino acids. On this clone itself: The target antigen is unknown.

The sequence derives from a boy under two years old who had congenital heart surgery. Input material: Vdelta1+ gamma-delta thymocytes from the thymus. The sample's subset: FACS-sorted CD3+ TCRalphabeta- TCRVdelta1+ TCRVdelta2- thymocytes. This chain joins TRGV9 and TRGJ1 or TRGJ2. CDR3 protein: CALWEVIRGLHKKLF. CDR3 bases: TGTGCCTTGTGGGAGGTGATCAGGGGTCTTCATAAGAAACTCTTT.